This record covers a single T cell receptor (beta chain). Its antigen is still unknown. The data belong to a study of cytomegalovirus exposure and HLA in healthy donors. Study conclusions and caveats: A few chains linked to CMV were shown in vitro to be specific for CMV antigens. Among TCR beta chains, those listed as cytomegalovirus-associated numbered some 170.

From germline, CDR1 is SGHTA and CDR2 FQGNSA. V shed 1 base and J shed 5 bases, with 14 bases lying between them. The CDR3 is made up of 15 amino acids. The protocol was immunoSEQ multiplex PCR, while the TCRdb copy is restricted to in-frame clones and leaves out a portion. The sample records 100,000 to 150,000 clones, 70% to 90% being singletons. The chain combines TRBV7-2 with TRBJ2-5; a possible D gene is TRBD2 (7 bases). Specimen: PBMCs. This receptor was identified in a man between 18 and 29 years old in good health and CMV-seropositive. The CDR3 is CASSLGGGFTETQYF. CDR3 sequence (DNA): TGTGCCAGCAGCTTAGGGGGGGGCTTCACCGAGACCCAGTACTTC.